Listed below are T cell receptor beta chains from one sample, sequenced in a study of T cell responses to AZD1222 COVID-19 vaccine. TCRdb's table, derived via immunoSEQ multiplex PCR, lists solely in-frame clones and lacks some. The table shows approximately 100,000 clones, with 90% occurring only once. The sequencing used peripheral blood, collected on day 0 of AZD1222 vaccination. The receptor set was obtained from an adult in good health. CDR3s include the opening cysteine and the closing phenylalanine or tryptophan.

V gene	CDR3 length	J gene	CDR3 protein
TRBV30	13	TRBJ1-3	CAWSRGLGNTIYF
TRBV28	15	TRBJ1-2	CASSIGTGPPYGYTF
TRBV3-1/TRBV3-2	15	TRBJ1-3	CASSQDLEPGNTIYF
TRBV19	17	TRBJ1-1	CASSRDRPPTYSCGAFF
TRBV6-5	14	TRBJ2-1	CASGLPGLLYEQFF
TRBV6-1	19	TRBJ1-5	CASSEDRQVLSRFYQPQHF
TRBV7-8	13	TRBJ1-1	CASSLELHKDLFF
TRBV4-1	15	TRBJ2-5	CASSQVHRGEETQYF
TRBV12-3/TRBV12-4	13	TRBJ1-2	CASSRRVGYGYTF
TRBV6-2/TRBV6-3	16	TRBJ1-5	CASSPGQWISNQPQHF
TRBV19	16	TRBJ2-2	CASSLVFRGNTGELFF
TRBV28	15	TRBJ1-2	CASSYRDRGLYGYTF
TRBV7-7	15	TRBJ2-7	CASSPGVAPSYEQYF
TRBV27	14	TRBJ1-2	CASSRDHPSYGYTF
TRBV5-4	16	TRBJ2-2	CASSLWPGVVGGELFF
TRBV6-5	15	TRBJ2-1	CASIKSGGAKNEQFF
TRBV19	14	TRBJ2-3	CASRLNRDTDTQYF
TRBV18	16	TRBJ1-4	CASSPDGRKGNEKLFF
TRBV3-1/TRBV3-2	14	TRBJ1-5	CASSQDPAHQPQHF
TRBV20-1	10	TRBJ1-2	CSASGRKTFF
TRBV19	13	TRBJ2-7	CASSIELGYEQYF
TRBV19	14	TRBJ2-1	CASRPTGTYNEQFF
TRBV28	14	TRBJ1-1	CASSLGPGNTEAFF
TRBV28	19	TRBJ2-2	CASSFRHSGTGVSAGELFF
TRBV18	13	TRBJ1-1	CASSPGLNTEAFF
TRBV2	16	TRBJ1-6	CASSEGVGGRNSPLHF
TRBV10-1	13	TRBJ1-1	CASSVPENTEAFF
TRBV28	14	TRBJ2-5	CASSTTVLQETQYF
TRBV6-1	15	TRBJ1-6	CASSEQGRGGSPLHF
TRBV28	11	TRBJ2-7	CASCTTYEQYF
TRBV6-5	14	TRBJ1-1	CASFRGRMNTEAFF
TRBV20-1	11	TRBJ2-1	CSAAPRYEQFF